What follows is one T cell receptor (beta chain) and its context. Study processing details: The authors estimated nucleated cell counts from reference gene primer amplification. Profiling relied on immunoSEQ multiplex PCR, and the TCRdb table lists in-frame clones only, not all of them. That table supplies the V and J calls and clone size; D and trimming were determined from the DNA. The repertoire includes over 120,000 clones, over 70% of them detected once, and around 1.7% sits in the top ten. The germline V gene has CDR1 KGHSH and CDR2 LQKENI. CDR3 length equals 14 residues. The V and J ends lost 2 bases and 0 bases respectively, with 5 bases between them. The sample is drawn from a study of blood T cell repertoires in COVID-19. The wider study: COVID-19 samples from acute and convalescent phases originated in the United States, Italy and Spain. Sources were T cells, B-cell-depleted T cells, or PBMCs; the material itself was cDNA or gDNA.

The clonotype originates from a woman aged 45-65 years with acute or convalescent COVID-19. Material: peripheral blood. This chain connects TRBV18 to TRBJ1-3; D is uncertain. CDR3 nucleotide sequence: TGTGCCAGCTCACCAACAAGCTCTGGAAACACCATATATTTT. It is translated as CASSPTSSGNTIYF.